This T cell receptor (beta chain) originates from a study of T-cell memory formation after mild COVID-19. Study in general: Clusters were largely donor specific. Study observations and caveats: The study detected some responding clones in pre-infection memory, suggesting cross-reactive memory joined.

The 5'RACE method, run with constant-segment primers, produced TCR alpha and TCR beta cDNA libraries (carrying sample barcodes and UMIs). TCRdb redid the calling of the 5' RACE reads with MiXCR, one entry per CDR3 protein. The sample consists of 390,000 or so distinct CDR3 sequences, around a sixth of them appearing once. A few counts support this clonotype. The antigen is unknown. The CDR3 contains 16 residues. Germline V lookup: CDR1 SGHTA, CDR2 FQGNSA. Germline trimming cut 2 bases from V and 0 bases from J; bases unmatched to any gene: 3. Sequences were obtained from PBMCs or a T cell subset sorted from them (not recorded which). This sequence was found in a man younger than 35 who had mild COVID-19 (a few samples of this study predate the infection). Cell type and time point are not known. This rearrangement joins TRBV7-2 to TRBJ2-2, with 7 bases fitting TRBD2. CDR3 DNA sequence: TGTGCCAGCAGCTTACGGGGGGACCCGAACACCGGGGAGCTGTTTTTT. This codes for CASSLRGDPNTGELFF.